This T cell receptor (beta chain) was identified in a study of blood T cell repertoires in COVID-19. The method was immunoSEQ multiplex PCR; TCRdb's version includes in-frame clones alone and lacks a portion of them. This table has 200,000 or so clones, about 93% appearing once. J gave up 3 bases and V 7 bases, and 4 bases lay outside the gene matches. The germline V gene encodes CDR1 WSHSY and CDR2 SAAADI. This CDR3 contains 15 residues. Sample: peripheral blood. The chain couples TRBV10-2 to TRBJ2-7; 15 positions match TRBD2. The receptor comes from a man between 60 and 75 years old with COVID-19, enrolled during active disease. This chain's CDR3 is CASIPGLAGGYEQYF. DNA of the CDR3: TGCGCCAGCATCCCGGGACTAGCGGGGGGCTACGAGCAGTACTTC.